The 3 T cell receptor beta chains below come from one sample, sequenced in a study of regulatory T cells in long-lasting Graves disease. Documented time point: persistent/refractory GD, antithyroid drugs over 5 years with positive TRAb. Extracted PBMC RNA gave rise to the TCR library. Building of the TCR beta libraries involved iRepertoire HTBI primers and Arm-PCR of CDR3 regions. TCRdb re-analysed the multiplex PCR reads in MiXCR, keeping a single row per CDR3 protein. The sample includes about 660,000 distinct CDR3 sequences, around 30% of them seen just once. This specimen consisted of peripheral blood mononuclear cells (PBMCs), obtained when the disease was refractory, from a patient treated with antithyroid drugs. The receptors shown here come from a female donor with Graves disease.

This clonotype came up many times. The chain recombines TRBV20-1 with TRBJ2-7, with unresolved D. Germline-derived CDR1 and CDR2 are DFQATT and SNEGSKA (reference sequence). The CDR3 totals 11 residues. V lost 1 base and J 3 bases, leaving 4 bases between the germline ends. The DNA for the CDR3 is TGCAGTGCTAGAGCCGGCTACGAGCAGTACTTC. Translation gives CSARAGYEQYF.

Details on this clonotype: It may be a read error: a sequence one base away is much more abundant. The CDR3 bases are TGTGCCAGCGGCGGTCGGACAGTCCTATGGGGCACTGAAGCTTTCTTT. It is translated as CASGGRTVLWGTEAFF. V is TRBV2 and J is TRBJ1-1, with D possibly being TRBD1 (6 bases). Trimming removed 8 bases at V and 4 bases at J, with 23 bases between. Germline CDR1 reads SNHLY; CDR2 reads FYNNEI. This CDR3 spans 16 amino acids.

The chain is built from TRBV5-1 and TRBJ2-2; TRBD2 agrees at 9 bases. The CDR3 is made up of 16 amino acids. J gave up 1 base and V 6 bases, and 7 bases lay outside the gene matches. The germline V gene encodes CDR1 SGHRS and CDR2 YFSETQ. DNA of the CDR3: TGCGCCAGCACCTCACGAGCGGGAGGGAACACCGGGGAGCTGTTTTTT. Translation: CASTSRAGGNTGELFF. The full variable domain, with the rest looked up from reference TRBV5-1 and TRBJ2-2, is KAGVTQTPRYLIKTRGQQVTLSCSPISGHRSVSWYQQTPGQGLQFLFEYFSETQRNKGNFPGRFSGRQFSNSRSEMNVSTLELGDSALYLCASTSRAGGNTGELFFGEGSRLTVL.